This T cell receptor beta chain was observed in a study of blood T cells in healthy people across ages. Overall study findings and caveats: Age showed a roughly linear inverse relationship with TCR beta diversity per million T cells.

The V end lost 7 bases, the J end lost 5 bases, and 20 bases lay between the germline ends. CDR1 is MNHEY and CDR2 is SVGAGI in the germline V gene. This CDR3 has 15 residues. A word on this clonotype: Its antigen is unknown.

A J-beta primer mix and a sample-barcoded 5' primer were used in a second PCR of about 6 to 12 cycles. Tags on each cDNA molecule came from a template-switch adaptor with 12 random nucleotides. TCRdb re-analysed the 5' RACE reads in MiXCR, keeping a single row per CDR3 protein. This sample has about 1.4 million distinct CDR3 sequences, with 55% to 75% found just once. Sample: blood. The TCR comes from a man between 18 and 29 years old in good health. This chain links TRBV6-5 with TRBJ2-5; D might be TRBD1 (6 bases). The CDR3 spells CASKSGTIDTETQYF. CDR3 DNA sequence: TGTGCCAGCAAATCCGGGACAATAGATACGGAGACCCAGTACTTC.